This T cell receptor (beta chain) was obtained from a study of monozygotic twins with inflammatory bowel disease. Investigators pulled total RNA out of whole blood and did not sort T cells. Using eight separate reactions per sample, the authors generated cDNA. Template switching incorporated UMIs with a 6-nucleotide sample barcode. TCRdb re-called the 5' RACE reads and shows each CDR3 protein once, DNA omitted. The sample table sets out approximately 200,000 distinct CDR3 sequences. Per the germline V gene, CDR1 is KGHSH and CDR2 is LQKENI. CDR3 size: 16 residues. The chain joins TRBV18 to TRBJ2-1; TCRdb selects TRBD2, and the lack of DNA leaves this call unchecked. The sequence derives from a human donor with ulcerative colitis or Crohn's disease, or a healthy co-twin of an affected twin (not recorded which). The sample comprised blood. The CDR3: CASSPQVTGTSDEQFF. The variable domain in full, with the rest retrieved from reference TRBV18 and TRBJ2-1, is NAGVMQNPRHLVRRRGQEARLRCSPMKGHSHVYWYRQLPEEGLKFMVYLQKENIIDESGMPKERFSAEFPKEGPSILRIQQVVRGDSAAYFCASSPQVTGTSDEQFFGPGTRLTVL.